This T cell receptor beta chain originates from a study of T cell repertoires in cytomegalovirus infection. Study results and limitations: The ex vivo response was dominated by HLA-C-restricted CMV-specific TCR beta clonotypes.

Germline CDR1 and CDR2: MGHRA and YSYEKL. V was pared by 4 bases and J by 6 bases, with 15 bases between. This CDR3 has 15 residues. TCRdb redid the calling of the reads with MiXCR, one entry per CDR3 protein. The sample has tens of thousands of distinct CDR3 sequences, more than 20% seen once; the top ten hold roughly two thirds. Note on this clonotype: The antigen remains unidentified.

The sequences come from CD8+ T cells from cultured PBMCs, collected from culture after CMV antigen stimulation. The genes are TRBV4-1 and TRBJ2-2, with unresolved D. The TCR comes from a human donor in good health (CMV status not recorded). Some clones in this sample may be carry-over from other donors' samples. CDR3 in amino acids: CASSLRLQSPGELFF. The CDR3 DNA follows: TGCGCCAGCAGCCTCCGACTGCAGTCCCCCGGGGAGCTGTTTTTT.